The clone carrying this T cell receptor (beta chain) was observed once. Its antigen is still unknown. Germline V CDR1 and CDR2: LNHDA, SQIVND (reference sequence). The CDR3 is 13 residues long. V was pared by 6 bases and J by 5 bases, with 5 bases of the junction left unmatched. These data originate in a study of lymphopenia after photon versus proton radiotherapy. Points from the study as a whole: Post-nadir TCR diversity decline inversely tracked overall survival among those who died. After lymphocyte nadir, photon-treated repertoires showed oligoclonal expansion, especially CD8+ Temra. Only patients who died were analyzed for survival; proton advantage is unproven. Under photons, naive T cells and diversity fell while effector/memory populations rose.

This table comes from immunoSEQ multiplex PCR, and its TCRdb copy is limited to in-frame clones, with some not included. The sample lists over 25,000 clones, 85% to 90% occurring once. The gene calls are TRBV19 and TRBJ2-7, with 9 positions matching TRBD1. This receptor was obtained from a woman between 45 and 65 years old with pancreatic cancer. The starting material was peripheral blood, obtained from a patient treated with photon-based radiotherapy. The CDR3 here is CASSPGQGNEQYF. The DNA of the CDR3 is TGTGCCAGTAGCCCGGGACAGGGAAACGAGCAGTACTTC.